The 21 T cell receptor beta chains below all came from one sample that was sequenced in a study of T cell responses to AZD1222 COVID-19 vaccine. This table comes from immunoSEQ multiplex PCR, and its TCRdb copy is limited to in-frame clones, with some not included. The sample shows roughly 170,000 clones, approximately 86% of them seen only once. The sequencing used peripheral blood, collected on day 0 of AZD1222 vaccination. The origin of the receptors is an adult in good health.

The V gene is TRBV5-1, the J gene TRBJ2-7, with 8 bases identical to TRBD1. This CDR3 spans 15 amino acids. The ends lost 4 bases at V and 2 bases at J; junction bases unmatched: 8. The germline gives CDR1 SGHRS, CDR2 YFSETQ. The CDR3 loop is CASSPRSQGAYEQYF. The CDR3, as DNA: TGCGCCAGCAGCCCGCGGTCACAGGGGGCCTACGAGCAGTACTTC.

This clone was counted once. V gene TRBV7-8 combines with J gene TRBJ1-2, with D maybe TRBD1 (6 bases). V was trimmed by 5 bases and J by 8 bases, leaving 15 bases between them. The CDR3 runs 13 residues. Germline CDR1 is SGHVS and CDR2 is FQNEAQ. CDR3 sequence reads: CASSPRGPLGYTF. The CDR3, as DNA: TGTGCCAGCAGCCCCCGGGGGCCCCTGGGCTACACCTTC. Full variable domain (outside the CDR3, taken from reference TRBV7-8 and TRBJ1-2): GAGVSQSPRYKVAKRGQDVALRCDPISGHVSLFWYQQALGQGPEFLTYFQNEAQLDKSGLPSDRFFAERPEGSVSTLKIQRTQQEDSAVYLCASSPRGPLGYTFGSGTRLTVV.

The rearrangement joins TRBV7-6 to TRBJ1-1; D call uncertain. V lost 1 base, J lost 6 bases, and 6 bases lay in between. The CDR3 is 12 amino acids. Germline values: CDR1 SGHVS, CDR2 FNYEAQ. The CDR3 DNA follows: TGTGCCAGCAGCTTAGTTCTCTCTGAAGCTTTCTTT. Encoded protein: CASSLVLSEAFF.

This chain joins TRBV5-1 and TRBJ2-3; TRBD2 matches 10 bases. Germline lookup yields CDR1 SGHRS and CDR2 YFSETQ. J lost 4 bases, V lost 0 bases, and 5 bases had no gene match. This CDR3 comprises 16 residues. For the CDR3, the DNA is TGCGCCAGCAGCTTGGATGGGACTAGCGAGGCAGATACGCAGTATTTT. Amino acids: CASSLDGTSEADTQYF.

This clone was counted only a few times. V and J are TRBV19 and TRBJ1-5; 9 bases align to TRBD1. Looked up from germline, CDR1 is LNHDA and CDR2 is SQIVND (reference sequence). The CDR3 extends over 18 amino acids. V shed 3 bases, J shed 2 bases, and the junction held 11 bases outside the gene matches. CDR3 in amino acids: CASSIGTGHRTGNQPQHF. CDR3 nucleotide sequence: TGTGCCAGTAGTATCGGGACAGGGCATCGTACTGGCAATCAGCCCCAGCATTTT.

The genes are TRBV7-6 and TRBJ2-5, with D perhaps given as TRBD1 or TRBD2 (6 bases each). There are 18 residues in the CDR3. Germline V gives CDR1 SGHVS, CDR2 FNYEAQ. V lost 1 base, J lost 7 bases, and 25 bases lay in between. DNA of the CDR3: TGTGCCAGCAGCTTAGAAGGGTCCGTGAGGGGGGACCGGGGGACCCAGTACTTC. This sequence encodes CASSLEGSVRGDRGTQYF. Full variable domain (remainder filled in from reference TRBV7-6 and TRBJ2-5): GAGVSQSPRYKVTKRGQDVALRCDPISGHVSLYWYRQALGQGPEFLTYFNYEAQQDKSGLPNDRFSAERPEGSISTLTIQRTEQRDSAMYRCASSLEGSVRGDRGTQYFGPGTRLLVL.

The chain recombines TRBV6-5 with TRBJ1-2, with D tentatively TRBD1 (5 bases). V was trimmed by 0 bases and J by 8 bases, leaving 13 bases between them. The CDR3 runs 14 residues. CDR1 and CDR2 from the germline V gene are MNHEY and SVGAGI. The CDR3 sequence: CASSYSNQGLGYTF. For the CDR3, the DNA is TGTGCCAGCAGTTACTCGAACCAGGGCTTGGGCTACACCTTC.

The CDR3: CASGGEGLTNTGELFF. The CDR3, as DNA: TGTGCCAGCGGGGGAGAGGGACTTACGAACACCGGGGAGCTGTTTTTT. The rearrangement joins TRBV2 to TRBJ2-2, with a weak D call TRBD2 (6 bases). Germline V CDR1 and CDR2: SNHLY, FYNNEI. The CDR3 spans 16 residues. Trimming left V 8 bases short and J 0 bases short, with 16 bases between. The complete variable domain, with remaining parts taken from reference TRBV2 and TRBJ2-2, reads EPEVTQTPSHQVTQMGQEVILRCVPISNHLYFYWYRQILGQKVEFLVSFYNNEISEKSEIFDDQFSVERPDGSNFTLKIRSTKLEDSAMYFCASGGEGLTNTGELFFGEGSRLTVL.

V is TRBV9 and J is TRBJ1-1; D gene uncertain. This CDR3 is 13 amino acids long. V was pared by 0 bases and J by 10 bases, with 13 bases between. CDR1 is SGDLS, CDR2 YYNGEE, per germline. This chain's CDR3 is CASSVEGGSAAFF. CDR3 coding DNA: TGTGCCAGCAGCGTAGAGGGCGGCTCAGCAGCTTTCTTT.

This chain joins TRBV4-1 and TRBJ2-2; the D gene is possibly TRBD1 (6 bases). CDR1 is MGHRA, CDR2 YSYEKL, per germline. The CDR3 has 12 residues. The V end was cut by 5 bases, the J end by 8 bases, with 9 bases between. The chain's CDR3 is CASSVQGGELFF. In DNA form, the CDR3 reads TGCGCCAGCAGCGTACAGGGTGGGGAGCTGTTTTTT.

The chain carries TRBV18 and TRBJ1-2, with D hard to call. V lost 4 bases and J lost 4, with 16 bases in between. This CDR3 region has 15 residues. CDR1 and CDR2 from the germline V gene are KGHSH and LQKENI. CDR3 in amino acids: CASSRLDTPFYGYTF. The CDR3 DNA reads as TGTGCCAGCTCACGCCTCGACACCCCCTTCTATGGCTACACCTTC.

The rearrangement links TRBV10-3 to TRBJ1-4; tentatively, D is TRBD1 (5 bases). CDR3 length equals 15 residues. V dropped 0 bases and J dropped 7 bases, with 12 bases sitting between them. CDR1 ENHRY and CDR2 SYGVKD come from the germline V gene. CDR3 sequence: CAISESQGRFEKLFF. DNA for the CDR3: TGTGCCATCAGTGAGTCTCAGGGACGCTTTGAAAAACTGTTTTTT.

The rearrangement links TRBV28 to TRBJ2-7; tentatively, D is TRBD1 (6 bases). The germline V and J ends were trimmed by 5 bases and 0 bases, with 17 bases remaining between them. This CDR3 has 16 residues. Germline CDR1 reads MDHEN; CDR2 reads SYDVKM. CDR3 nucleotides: TGTGCCAGCAGTCCAACAGGGAAACCCCTCTCCTACGAGCAGTACTTC. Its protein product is CASSPTGKPLSYEQYF.

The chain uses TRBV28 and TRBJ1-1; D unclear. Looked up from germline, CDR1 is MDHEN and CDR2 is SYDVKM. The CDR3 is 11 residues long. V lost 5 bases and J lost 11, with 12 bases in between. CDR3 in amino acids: CASSPGLRAFF. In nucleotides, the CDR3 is TGTGCCAGCAGTCCCGGACTTCGTGCTTTCTTT.

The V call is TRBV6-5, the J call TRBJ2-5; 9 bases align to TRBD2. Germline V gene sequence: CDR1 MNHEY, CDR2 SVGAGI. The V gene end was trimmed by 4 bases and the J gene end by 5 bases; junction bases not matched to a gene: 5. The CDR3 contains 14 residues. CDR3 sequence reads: CASSSSGMGETQYF. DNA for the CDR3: TGTGCCAGCAGTTCTAGCGGGATGGGGGAGACCCAGTACTTC.

CDR3 amino acids: CASSLAGVGPGNTIYF. The CDR3 DNA reads TGTGCCAGCAGCTTAGCAGGGGTTGGACCTGGAAACACCATATATTTT. The V gene is TRBV7-8, the J gene TRBJ1-3, with D perhaps TRBD1 (5 bases). V was shortened by 0 bases and J by 2 bases, with 11 bases between the two germline ends. Germline CDR1 and CDR2: SGHVS and FQNEAQ. The CDR3 loop spans 16 amino acids.

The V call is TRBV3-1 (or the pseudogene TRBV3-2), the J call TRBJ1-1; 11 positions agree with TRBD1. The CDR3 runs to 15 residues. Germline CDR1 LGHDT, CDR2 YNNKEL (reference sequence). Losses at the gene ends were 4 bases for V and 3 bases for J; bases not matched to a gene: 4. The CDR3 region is CASSRTGGAHTEAFF. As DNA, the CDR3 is TGTGCCAGCAGCCGGACAGGGGGCGCACACACTGAAGCTTTCTTT.

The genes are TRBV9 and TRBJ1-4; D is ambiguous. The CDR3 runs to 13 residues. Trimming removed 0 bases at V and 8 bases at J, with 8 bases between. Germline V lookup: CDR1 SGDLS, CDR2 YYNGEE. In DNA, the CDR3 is TGTGCCAGCAGCGTAGGGCTCGGAGAAAAACTGTTTTTT. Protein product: CASSVGLGEKLFF. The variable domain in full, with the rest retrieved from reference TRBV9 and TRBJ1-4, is DSGVTQTPKHLITATGQRVTLRCSPRSGDLSVYWYQQSLDQGLQFLIQYYNGEERAKGNILERFSAQQFPDLHSELNLSSLELGDSALYFCASSVGLGEKLFFGSGTQLSVL.

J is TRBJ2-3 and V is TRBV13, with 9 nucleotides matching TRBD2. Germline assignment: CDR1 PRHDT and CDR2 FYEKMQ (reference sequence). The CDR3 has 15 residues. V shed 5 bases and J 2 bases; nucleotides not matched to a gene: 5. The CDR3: CASSPRLAATDTQYF. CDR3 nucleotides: TGTGCCAGCAGCCCGAGACTAGCGGCCACAGATACGCAGTATTTT.

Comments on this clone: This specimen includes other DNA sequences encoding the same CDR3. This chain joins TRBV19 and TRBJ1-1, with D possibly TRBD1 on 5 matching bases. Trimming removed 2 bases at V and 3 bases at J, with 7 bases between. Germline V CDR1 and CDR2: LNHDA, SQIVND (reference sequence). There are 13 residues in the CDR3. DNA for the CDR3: TGTGCCAGTAGTATAAGCAGGGACACTGAAGCTTTCTTT. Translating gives CASSISRDTEAFF.

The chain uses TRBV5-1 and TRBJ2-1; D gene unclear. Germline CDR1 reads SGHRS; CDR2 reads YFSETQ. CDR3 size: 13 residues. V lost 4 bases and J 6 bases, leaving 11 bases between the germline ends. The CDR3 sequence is CASSTLGINEQFF. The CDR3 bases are TGCGCCAGCAGCACCCTAGGTATCAATGAGCAGTTCTTC.